One sample yielded the 15 T cell receptor delta chains listed below, sequenced in a study of human gamma delta and Vdelta1 T cells. Their specific antigens are unknown. TCRdb made new clone calls on the PCR reads using CATT. Of some 13,000 delta-chain clones listed, approximately 51% are singletons. Sequences were obtained from Vdelta1 gamma-delta T cells from blood grown in culture (DOT cells). All receptors come from a human donor in good health.

This clone was picked up a small number of times. The rearrangement uses TRDV1 and TRDJ1; 9 bases are shared with TRDD3. Trimming took 3 bases from V and 4 from J; bases not matched to a gene: 9. The CDR3 is made up of 16 amino acids. The germline CDR1 and CDR2 sequences are TSWWSYY and QGS. DNA for the CDR3: TGTGCTCTTGGGGACCTTGTTTTACTGGGGGACGATAAACTCATCTTT. Its protein product is CALGDLVLLGDDKLIF.

This clone was observed a handful of times. The J gene is TRDJ1, the V gene TRDV1; D is unclear. The CDR3 contains 15 residues. V lost 2 bases to trimming and J lost 3 bases, with 13 bases between them. Germline V gene lookup returns CDR1 TSWWSYY and CDR2 QGS. Written as DNA, the CDR3 is TGTGCTCTTGGGGAAGGGTTGCGCGTCCCCGATAAACTCATCTTT. Its translation is CALGEGLRVPDKLIF.

The J gene is TRDJ1, the V gene TRDV1; 10 bases align to TRDD3. Trimming cost V 3 bases and J 3 bases; bases outside gene matches: 19. This CDR3 has 20 residues. Germline V gives CDR1 TSWWSYY, CDR2 QGS. CDR3 sequence reads: CALGDHFLQLGDKGADKLIF. As DNA, the CDR3 is TGTGCTCTTGGGGATCATTTCCTACAGCTGGGGGATAAGGGGGCCGATAAACTCATCTTT.

V is TRDV1 and J is TRDJ1; tentative D call: TRDD2 (8 bases). The V and J ends lost 0 bases and 5 bases respectively, with 31 bases between them. Germline CDR1 TSWWSYY, CDR2 QGS. The CDR3 length is 21 residues. The CDR3 loop reads CALGELGPSYARGMVSDKLIF. As DNA, the CDR3 is TGTGCTCTTGGGGAACTAGGGCCTTCCTATGCCCGGGGGATGGTGTCGGATAAACTCATCTTT.

The genes are TRDV1 and TRDJ2; D remains unclear. Germline V gene sequence: CDR1 TSWWSYY, CDR2 QGS. Trimming pared 0 bases from V and 4 bases from J, leaving 12 bases between. This CDR3 is built from 16 residues. The CDR3 sequence is CALGELQDGPTAQLFF. The CDR3 DNA follows: TGTGCTCTTGGGGAACTGCAGGATGGCCCGACAGCACAACTCTTCTTT.

The chain recombines TRDV1 with TRDJ1; no clear D gene. Germline lookup yields CDR1 TSWWSYY and CDR2 QGS. This CDR3 has 13 residues. V was clipped by 3 bases and J by 4 bases, with 9 bases between them. CDR3 sequence (DNA): TGTGCTCTTGGGGAGGTGAGGAACGATAAACTCATCTTT. Amino acid sequence: CALGEVRNDKLIF.

The rearrangement uses TRDV1 and TRDJ1; 13 nucleotides line up with TRDD3. The CDR3 totals 22 residues. Unmatched junction bases numbered 17, after V lost 0 bases and J lost 1 base. In germline, CDR1 is TSWWSYY, CDR2 QGS. In DNA, the CDR3 is TGTGCTCTTGGGGAACTAACTTTCGTACTGGGGGATACGTATCTCTCCACCGATAAACTCATCTTT. Protein product: CALGELTFVLGDTYLSTDKLIF.

The chain recombines TRDV1 with TRDJ1; 12 positions match TRDD3. The germline V gene has CDR1 TSWWSYY and CDR2 QGS. This CDR3 has 18 residues. The ends lost 3 bases at V and 0 bases at J; junction bases unmatched: 8. The CDR3 sequence is CALGDSGGYGGYTDKLIF. CDR3 nucleotides: TGTGCTCTTGGGGATTCTGGGGGATACGGGGGATACACCGATAAACTCATCTTT.

This chain joins TRDV1 and TRDJ1, with 7 bases identical to TRDD2. Trimming at V came to 3 bases and at J to 8 bases, leaving 12 bases not matched to a gene. From germline, CDR1 is TSWWSYY and CDR2 QGS. This CDR3 region has 15 residues. Here the CDR3 reads CALGENSYPGDKLIF. The CDR3 bases are TGTGCTCTTGGGGAGAATTCCTACCCCGGTGACAAACTCATCTTT.

By frequency in the sample, this clone is medium-sized (0.01 to 0.1%). The chain recombines TRDV1 with TRDJ1; D could derive from TRDD2 or TRDD3 (6 bases each). The CDR3 covers 18 residues. Germline values: CDR1 TSWWSYY, CDR2 QGS. The V gene lost 4 bases and the J gene lost 0 bases, with 21 bases spanning the gap. CDR3 sequence reads: CALGGFLPLTGYTDKLIF. Here the CDR3 DNA reads TGTGCTCTTGGGGGATTCCTTCCCCTTACTGGGTACACCGATAAACTCATCTTT.

The sample holds a few counts of this clone. The rearrangement joins TRDV1 to TRDJ1; 8 nucleotides match TRDD3. Germline-derived CDR1 and CDR2 are TSWWSYY and QGS. The CDR3 covers 23 residues. The V and J ends lost 2 bases and 0 bases, in that order; junction bases with no gene match: 26. The CDR3 loop is CALGELRLPGALLGGQYTDKLIF. Written as DNA, the CDR3 is TGTGCTCTTGGGGAATTGAGGTTGCCGGGGGCCCTACTGGGGGGCCAGTACACCGATAAACTCATCTTT.

Turning to this clone: One end of the junction does not line up with germline, which may come from a read error. The chain employs TRDV1 and TRDJ1, with D possibly matching TRDD3 (5 bases). The length of the CDR3 is 18 residues. Germline CDR1 and CDR2: TSWWSYY and QGS. The CDR3, as DNA: TGTGCTCTGGGGGCTCCGACGATGCTGGGCCCAGTGGCCGATAAACTCATCTTT. Encoded protein: CALGAPTMLGPVADKLIF.

The chain couples TRDV1 to TRDJ1; maybe TRDD3 (9 bases). This CDR3 contains 21 residues. The germline V and J ends were trimmed by 2 bases and 0 bases, with 28 bases remaining between them. CDR1 is TSWWSYY, CDR2 QGS, per germline. CDR3 sequence (DNA): TGTGCTCTTGGGGAAAACTTCCTACGTTCGCTGGGGGATCTGTACACCGATAAACTCATCTTT. Protein sequence: CALGENFLRSLGDLYTDKLIF.

This chain connects TRDV1 to TRDJ2; 11 bases match TRDD3. Trimming cost V 0 bases and J 2 bases; bases outside gene matches: 20. The CDR3 runs 23 residues. Germline V lookup: CDR1 TSWWSYY, CDR2 QGS. The DNA for the CDR3 is TGTGCTCTTGGGGAACTAAGCCTTCCCGGCTGGGGGATACCAGCTGCGTTGACAGCACAACTCTTCTTT. Encoded protein: CALGELSLPGWGIPAALTAQLFF.

As for this clone: Other DNA sequences in the same sample also yield this CDR3. The chain couples TRDV1 to TRDJ1; 9 bases match TRDD2. The CDR3 spans 21 residues. The ends lost 1 base at V and 5 bases at J; junction bases unmatched: 23. The germline gives CDR1 TSWWSYY, CDR2 QGS. CDR3 sequence: CALGEQRPSYVSGGLTDKLIF. The DNA for the CDR3 is TGTGCTCTTGGGGAACAACGGCCTTCCTACGTTTCTGGGGGTCTCACTGATAAACTCATCTTT.